A selection of T cell receptor beta chains follows, all from one sample in a study of breast tumors, draining lymph nodes, adjacent tissues. TCRdb reprocessed the multiplex PCR reads via MiXCR and lists one record per CDR3 protein. This sample carries 83,000 or so distinct CDR3 sequences, roughly a fifth of them seen once, and the ten largest clones take about 2.4%. Sequencing was done on a sample of axillary lymph node tissue. These receptor sequences come from a female donor with breast cancer. Some clones in this sample may be carry-over from other donors' samples. The CDR3 runs from the conserved cysteine through the conserved F or W. Each record gives: CDR3 protein, CDR3 DNA, clone size, D gene, V gene, J gene. A D gene is named only where the DNA matches it firmly. Clone size appears in some rows only: once, few, many, or a class for an expanded clone.

CASSYSSGLDGYTF,TGTGCCAGCAGTTACTCGAGCGGTCTGGATGGCTACACCTTC,many,NA,TRBV6-5,TRBJ1-2
CASSEGRTAGNTIYF,TGTGCCAGCAGTGAGGGAAGGACAGCTGGAAACACCATATATTTT,many,NA,TRBV2,TRBJ1-3
CASSLVVSGSSVGYEQYF,TGTGCCAGCAGCTTGGTCGTTAGCGGGAGTTCTGTAGGCTACGAGCAGTACTTC,many,TRBD2,TRBV5-8,TRBJ2-7
CASSWTYEQYF,TGTGCCAGCAGTTGGACCTACGAGCAGTACTTC,many,NA,TRBV6-1,TRBJ2-7
CSAHGSSYNSPLHF,TGCAGTGCCCATGGGAGCTCCTATAATTCACCCCTCCACTTT,many,NA,TRBV20-1,TRBJ1-6
CASSLPSGSSYNEQFF,TGTGCCAGCAGTTTGCCTAGCGGGAGTAGCTACAATGAGCAGTTCTTC,few,TRBD2,TRBV27,TRBJ2-1
CASSFTGQAYEQYF,TGCGCCAGCAGCTTTACGGGGCAAGCCTACGAGCAGTACTTC,many,NA,TRBV5-1,TRBJ2-7
CASSTSGPYEQYF,TGTGCCAGTAGTACTAGCGGACCCTACGAGCAGTACTTC,many,TRBD2,TRBV19,TRBJ2-7
CASSVGGTNEKPFF,TGTGCCAGCAGCGTAGGAGGAACTAACGAAAAACCGTTTTTT,NA,NA,TRBV9,TRBJ1-4
CASSDYRGVITDTQYF,TGTGCCAGTAGTGACTACAGGGGAGTCATTACAGATACGCAGTATTTT,NA,TRBD1,TRBV19,TRBJ2-3
CSARQDGDSPLHF,TGCAGTGCTAGACAGGACGGGGATTCACCCCTCCACTTT,many,NA,TRBV20-1,TRBJ1-6
CASSEAGSGGPQHF,TGTGCCAGCAGTGAAGCGGGGTCCGGAGGGCCCCAGCATTTT,many,NA,TRBV2,TRBJ1-5
CVSSLVDGPKGTQYF,TGTGTCAGCAGCTTAGTGGACGGGCCGAAGGGGACCCAGTACTTC,NA,NA,TRBV7-9,TRBJ2-5
CSVRQGTDTQYF,TGCAGCGTTCGGCAGGGCACAGATACGCAGTATTTT,many,NA,TRBV29-1,TRBJ2-3
CASSPRLAAPYEQYF,TGTGCCAGCAGTCCACGACTAGCGGCCCCCTACGAGCAGTACTTC,many,TRBD2,TRBV6-2/TRBV6-3,TRBJ2-7
CASRPPSNQPQHF,TGTGCCAGCAGACCGCCTAGCAATCAGCCCCAGCATTTT,many,NA,TRBV6-1,TRBJ1-5
CASSGSTRMTGSYNEQFF,TGTGCCAGCAGTGGTTCTACCAGGATGACGGGATCTTACAATGAGCAGTTCTTC,NA,NA,TRBV6-1,TRBJ2-1
CASSLTQQGTYEQYF,TGTGCCAGCAGTTTGACCCAACAGGGCACCTACGAGCAGTACTTC,many,NA,TRBV28,TRBJ2-7
CASSRGTSGKETQYF,TGTGCCAGCAGTAGAGGGACTAGCGGGAAAGAGACCCAGTACTTC,many,TRBD2,TRBV12-3/TRBV12-4,TRBJ2-5
CSALNLVGDYGYTF,TGCAGTGCTCTTAACCTTGTCGGTGACTATGGCTACACCTTC,many,NA,TRBV20-1,TRBJ1-2
CASSLVQGLSSDTQYF,TGTGCCAGCAGCTTAGTACAGGGCCTCAGCTCAGATACGCAGTATTTT,many,NA,TRBV7-2,TRBJ2-3
CASSLDYSYEQYF,TGTGCCAGCAGCTTGGACTACTCCTACGAGCAGTACTTC,many,NA,TRBV5-4,TRBJ2-7
CASSFRLPGAGGYNEQFF,TGTGCCAGCAGCTTTAGGCTACCCGGGGCAGGAGGATACAATGAGCAGTTCTTC,many,NA,TRBV13,TRBJ2-1
CASSQRLAYEQYF,TGCGCCAGCAGCCAGAGACTAGCGTACGAGCAGTACTTC,many,TRBD2,TRBV4-3,TRBJ2-7
CASSLRSPPYEQYF,TGTGCCAGCAGTTTGAGAAGCCCCCCCTACGAGCAGTACTTC,many,NA,TRBV28,TRBJ2-7
CASRRPTNEKLFF,TGTGCCAGCAGACGGCCAACTAATGAAAAACTGTTTTTT,many,NA,TRBV6-2/TRBV6-3,TRBJ1-4
CASSFGQGRDEKLFF,TGTGCCAGCAGCTTTGGGCAGGGGAGAGATGAAAAACTGTTTTTT,many,NA,TRBV7-9,TRBJ1-4
CASGYPPGQTNEKLFF,TGTGCTAGTGGTTACCCACCGGGACAGACTAATGAAAAACTGTTTTTT,many,TRBD1,TRBV12-5,TRBJ1-4
CSAGNRDQETQYF,TGCAGTGCTGGCAACCGGGACCAAGAGACCCAGTACTTC,many,NA,TRBV20-1,TRBJ2-5
CASSPGLAGWPGSYEQYF,TGCGCCAGCAGCCCTGGACTAGCGGGATGGCCTGGGTCCTACGAGCAGTACTTC,few,TRBD2,TRBV4-1,TRBJ2-7
CSAGLAHSYEQYF,TGCAGTGCTGGACTAGCGCACTCCTACGAGCAGTACTTC,many,TRBD2,TRBV20-1,TRBJ2-7
CATRPLLGTPLHF,TGTGCCACCCGACCGCTCCTGGGGACACCCCTCCACTTT,many,NA,TRBV7-2,TRBJ1-6
CASSLNAGEQYF,TGTGCCAGCAGCTTGAACGCGGGCGAGCAGTACTTC,many,NA,TRBV7-9,TRBJ2-7
CANSSYRTSYNEQFF,TGTGCTAACAGCTCATACAGGACTTCCTACAATGAGCAGTTCTTC,many,NA,TRBV7-7,TRBJ2-1
CASSGPAVRTSGRKDYEQYF,TGTGCCAGCAGCGGCCCGGCGGTTAGGACTAGCGGGAGGAAGGATTACGAGCAGTACTTC,many,TRBD2,TRBV6-6,TRBJ2-7
CASSQIAEGVLEQYF,TGCGCCAGCAGCCAAATAGCTGAGGGGGTACTCGAGCAGTACTTC,many,NA,TRBV4-1,TRBJ2-7
CASSSGTGKNIQYF,TGTGCCAGCAGTTCTGGGACAGGGAAAAACATTCAGTACTTC,NA,TRBD1,TRBV6-6,TRBJ2-4
CASSRSPTDTQYF,TGTGCCAGCAGCCGAAGTCCCACAGATACGCAGTATTTT,NA,NA,TRBV3-1,TRBJ2-3
CASSPLGGGELKTQYF,TGTGCCAGTAGTCCCCTGGGAGGCGGGGAGCTCAAGACCCAGTACTTC,many,NA,TRBV19,TRBJ2-5
CSARVAGGGDTQYF,TGCAGTGCTAGAGTGGCGGGAGGAGGAGATACGCAGTATTTT,many,TRBD2,TRBV20-1,TRBJ2-3
CASSEFRAQPQHF,TGTGCCAGCAGTGAATTCCGTGCCCAGCCCCAGCATTTT,many,NA,TRBV2,TRBJ1-5
CASSQEPTSVFSTDTQYF,TGTGCCAGCAGCCAAGAACCAACTAGCGTTTTTAGCACAGATACGCAGTATTTT,many,TRBD2,TRBV7-3,TRBJ2-3
CASSQLAGADNEQFF,TGCGCCAGCAGCCAACTAGCGGGAGCGGACAATGAGCAGTTCTTC,many,TRBD2,TRBV5-1,TRBJ2-1
CSVREGGAEAFF,TGCAGCGTCCGGGAGGGGGGGGCTGAAGCTTTCTTT,NA,NA,TRBV29-1,TRBJ1-1
CAWSTGLYGYTF,TGTGCCTGGAGTACCGGTCTTTATGGCTACACCTTC,NA,NA,TRBV30,TRBJ1-2
CAIRDDYNEQFF,TGTGCCATCAGAGACGATTACAATGAGCAGTTCTTC,many,NA,TRBV10-3,TRBJ2-1
CAWRGWGGADTQYF,TGTGCCTGGAGGGGTTGGGGGGGCGCAGATACGCAGTATTTT,few,NA,TRBV30,TRBJ2-3
CASNTGGGSYEQYF,TGTGCCAGCAATACGGGGGGAGGCTCCTACGAGCAGTACTTC,many,TRBD2,TRBV28,TRBJ2-7
CASSYSGGEGQPQHF,TGTGCCAGCAGTTACTCGGGGGGGGAAGGTCAGCCCCAGCATTTT,many,NA,TRBV6-6,TRBJ1-5